This entry lists 23 T cell receptor beta chains sequenced from one sample in a study of T-cell reconstitution after alpha-beta-depleted transplantation in children listed by TCRdb under 2016. Libraries came from PCR. The sequencer listed for this sample is Illumina HiSeq 2500. To normalize quantification of the TCRbeta repertoire, the TCR libraries were built with molecular barcoding that relied on unique molecular identifiers. In TCRdb, the public reads were trimmed at Q25 with fastp and aligned with MiXCR, with productive beta chains retained. Rows merge per CDR3 protein into single entries with the most common DNA and genes. The sample data list about 540,000 distinct CDR3 sequences, and about a sixth of these were observed just once. The ten largest account for roughly 3.3% of the sample. The sequencing used PBMCs from the stem cell graft donor, collected from the stem cell graft. The receptors shown here come from a human donor who donated a stem cell graft to a child with acute lymphoblastic leukemia.

Note on this clonotype: The junction differs from germline at one of its ends, possibly a read error. The J gene is TRBJ2-3, the V gene TRBV7-9; D may correspond to TRBD1 or TRBD2 (5 bases each). CDR3 length equals 15 residues. Germline CDR1 is SEHNR and CDR2 is FQNEAQ (reference sequence). CDR3: CVSSPRDGRTDTQYF. Here the CDR3 DNA reads TGTGTCAGCAGCCCCCGGGACGGACGCACAGATACGCAGTATTTT.

A few counts support this clonotype. The J gene is TRBJ2-1, the V gene TRBV7-6; D gene unclear. CDR3 length equals 13 residues. V lost 5 bases and J lost 4, with 9 bases in between. Germline CDR1 is SGHVS and CDR2 is FNYEAQ. In nucleotides, the CDR3 is TGTGCCAGCAGCCCCATGACTTACAATGAGCAGTTCTTC. Protein sequence: CASSPMTYNEQFF.

The gene calls are TRBV18 and TRBJ1-1; D uncertain. Trimming took off 8 bases at V and 6 bases at J, with 16 bases between the two ends. The CDR3 spans 13 residues. CDR1 and CDR2 from the germline V gene are KGHSH and LQKENI. CDR3 in DNA: TGTGCCAGCCGTCCCCTTGGTAACCCTGAAGCTTTCTTT. Amino acid sequence: CASRPLGNPEAFF.

The gene calls are TRBV5-1 and TRBJ2-7; the D is unclear. Per germline, CDR1 SGHRS and CDR2 YFSETQ. The CDR3 consists of 13 residues. Between the trimmed V and J ends, which lost 4 bases and 6 bases, there was a span of 14 bases. CDR3 region: CASSHLVDPEQYF. CDR3 nucleotide sequence: TGCGCCAGCAGCCACCTAGTAGATCCCGAGCAGTACTTC.

The V and J genes are TRBV9 and TRBJ1-2, with D maybe TRBD1 (5 bases). The CDR3 loop spans 13 amino acids. V was shortened by 3 bases and J by 1 base, with 7 bases between the two germline ends. Germline CDR1 SGDLS, CDR2 YYNGEE. CDR3 sequence: CASSGGGNYGYTF. In DNA, the CDR3 is TGTGCCAGCAGCGGGGGGGGTAACTATGGCTACACCTTC.

Only a few counts were recorded for this clonotype. V usage is TRBV20-1 and J usage is TRBJ2-3; 8 nucleotides match TRBD1. V gave up 2 bases and J gave up 6 bases; unmatched junction bases: 10. The CDR3 is 15 amino acids. Per the germline V gene, CDR1 is DFQATT and CDR2 is SNEGSKA (reference sequence). The CDR3 protein is CSARKATGGGDTQYF. The DNA for the CDR3 is TGCAGTGCTAGAAAAGCCACAGGGGGTGGCGATACGCAGTATTTT.

In this sample, this clonotype turned up a few times. The rearrangement links TRBV12-3 or TRBV12-4 to TRBJ2-7; D may be TRBD1 or TRBD2 (5 bases each). This CDR3 contains 16 residues. The V gene lost 5 bases and the J gene lost 6 bases, with 23 bases spanning the gap. Here the CDR3 reads CASSELGTRLGFEQYF. The CDR3 bases are TGTGCCAGCAGTGAACTCGGGACCCGGTTGGGATTCGAGCAGTACTTC.

The gene calls are TRBV5-6 and TRBJ2-1, with D unclear. Per the germline V gene, CDR1 is SGHDT and CDR2 is YYEEEE. CDR3 length: 11 amino acids. Deletions cut 3 bases from V and 10 bases from J, with 8 bases between. The CDR3 reads CASSYEGEQFF. In DNA, the CDR3 is TGTGCCAGCAGCTACGAAGGGGAGCAGTTCTTC.

V is TRBV11-2 and J is TRBJ2-2; 12 bases match TRBD1. The CDR3 is 18 amino acids. Germline CDR1 and CDR2: SGHAT and FQNNGV. V trimming: 5 bases; J trimming: 7 bases; junction bases outside the gene matches: 14. The CDR3 nucleotides read TGTGCCAGCAGCCTGGGGGACAGGGGGCGCCGAAACCACGGGGAGCTGTTTTTT. Protein: CASSLGDRGRRNHGELFF.

In its sample, this clonotype was seen a few times. This rearrangement joins TRBV4-2 to TRBJ1-1; 9 positions agree with TRBD1. This CDR3 is built from 14 residues. The germline V gene encodes CDR1 LGHNA and CDR2 YNFKEQ. The J segment lost 5 bases and the V segment lost 4 bases, leaving 5 bases of the junction unmatched. The CDR3 sequence: CASSLGQGKTEAFF. CDR3 in DNA: TGTGCCAGCAGCCTGGGACAGGGAAAGACTGAAGCTTTCTTT.

This clonotype was seen more than once but under ten times. This rearrangement joins TRBV24-1 to TRBJ1-5; D gene uncertain. Germline V gene lookup returns CDR1 KGHDR and CDR2 SFDVKD. The CDR3 spans 14 residues. The ends were cut back, 1 base at V and 0 bases at J, with 3 bases in the middle. CDR3 amino acids: CATSDFISNQPQHF. In DNA form, the CDR3 reads TGTGCCACCAGTGATTTTATTAGCAATCAGCCCCAGCATTTT.

The V gene is TRBV20-1, the J gene TRBJ1-5; no firm D call. Germline CDR1 is DFQATT and CDR2 is SNEGSKA (reference sequence). The V end was cut by 1 base, the J end by 4 bases, with 11 bases between. The CDR3 loop spans 14 amino acids. CDR3 coding DNA: TGCAGTGCTAGAGCCCCTGGAGGTAATCAGCCCCAGCATTTT. Its protein is CSARAPGGNQPQHF.

This clonotype was seen more than once but under ten times. V gene TRBV5-6 combines with J gene TRBJ1-1; D call uncertain. The V and J ends lost 2 bases and 0 bases respectively, with 8 bases between them. Germline CDR1 SGHDT, CDR2 YYEEEE. The CDR3 is 14 residues long. The CDR3 region has the DNA TGTGCCAGCAGCTTTAGAAGCATGAACACTGAAGCTTTCTTT. It encodes CASSFRSMNTEAFF.

This chain uses TRBV20-1 with TRBJ1-1, with D perhaps matching TRBD1 (5 bases). Germline CDR1 DFQATT, CDR2 SNEGSKA (reference sequence). V lost 1 base to trimming and J lost 5 bases, with 17 bases between them. The CDR3 consists of 15 residues. The CDR3 coding sequence is TGCAGTGCTAGAGTCCGCCGTCACGGGGGGACTGAAGCTTTCTTT. Translating gives CSARVRRHGGTEAFF.

The sample holds many counts of this clonotype. This chain links TRBV13 with TRBJ2-1; D not certain. The CDR3 runs to 12 residues. Germline values: CDR1 PRHDT, CDR2 FYEKMQ (reference sequence). With 2 bases removed from V and 7 bases from J, the gap between germline ends came to 6 bases. CDR3 nucleotide sequence: TGTGCCAGCAGCTTACGCGATAATGAGCAGTTCTTC. Protein: CASSLRDNEQFF.

This rearrangement joins TRBV15 to TRBJ2-1; unclear D gene. Germline-derived CDR1 and CDR2 are LNHNV and YYDKDF (reference sequence). The CDR3 covers 12 residues. V was trimmed by 3 bases and J by 8 bases, leaving 8 bases between them. Here the CDR3 reads CATSRTVDEQFF. CDR3 DNA: TGTGCCACCAGCAGGACCGTCGATGAGCAGTTCTTC.

Details on this clonotype: This may stem from a read error, because a much larger clone lies one nucleotide away. The gene calls are TRBV20-1 and TRBJ2-7; 10 bases are a match to TRBD2. CDR3 length equals 15 residues. In germline, CDR1 is DFQATT, CDR2 SNEGSKA (reference sequence). The CDR3 loop reads CCANDPAGGVYEQYF. The CDR3 DNA reads TGCTGTGCTAATGATCCAGCGGGAGGGGTCTACGAGCAGTACTTC.

The rearrangement links TRBV20-1 to TRBJ2-7, with a possible D match to TRBD2 (5 bases). The CDR3 totals 15 residues. The germline V gene encodes CDR1 DFQATT and CDR2 SNEGSKA (reference sequence). Trimming removed 2 bases from V and 3 bases from J, with 17 bases in between. The CDR3, as DNA: TGCAGTGCTAGAAGGGAAGATGGGAGCCTCTACGAGCAGTACTTC. Its protein product is CSARREDGSLYEQYF.

This clonotype was picked up many times. The chain combines TRBV20-1 with TRBJ1-1; 10 nucleotides match TRBD1. Germline loops: CDR1 DFQATT, CDR2 SNEGSKA (reference sequence). With V trimmed by 2 bases and J by 2 bases, 2 bases remained unmatched. The CDR3 is made up of 14 amino acids. The DNA of the CDR3 is TGCAGTGCTAGACGACAGGGGGCAAACACTGAAGCTTTCTTT. Protein sequence: CSARRQGANTEAFF.

The chain couples TRBV5-8 to TRBJ1-1, with a weak D call TRBD1 (5 bases). The V end was cut by 2 bases, the J end by 6 bases, with 11 bases between. CDR3 length: 13 amino acids. The germline V gene encodes CDR1 SGHTS and CDR2 YDEGEE. The CDR3 nucleotides read TGTGCCAGCAGCTTTGGTAGGGGAGCTGAAGCTTTCTTT. Protein sequence: CASSFGRGAEAFF.

This rearrangement joins TRBV19 to TRBJ2-1; D assignment may be TRBD1 or TRBD2 (5 bases each). The CDR3 is 16 amino acids. V lost 5 bases to trimming and J lost 0 bases, with 14 bases between them. CDR1 and CDR2 from the germline V gene are LNHDA and SQIVND (reference sequence). The chain's CDR3 is CASSPLRGFSYNEQFF. CDR3 nucleotides: TGTGCCAGTAGTCCCTTGAGGGGATTCTCCTACAATGAGCAGTTCTTC.

The V and J genes are TRBV2 and TRBJ2-3, with no clear D. The CDR3 covers 16 residues. The V end lost 3 bases, the J end lost 1 base, and 14 bases lay between the germline ends. Germline CDR1 reads SNHLY; CDR2 reads FYNNEI. CDR3 sequence reads: CASSEGRTYGTDTQYF. The CDR3 DNA follows: TGTGCCAGCAGTGAGGGTCGTACCTACGGCACAGATACGCAGTATTTT.

The gene calls are TRBV9 and TRBJ2-5, with D hard to call. The CDR3 extends over 15 amino acids. Germline CDR1 and CDR2: SGDLS and YYNGEE. The V and J ends lost 0 bases and 2 bases respectively, with 11 bases between them. CDR3 sequence reads: CASSVGTAEQETQYF. The CDR3, as DNA: TGTGCCAGCAGCGTAGGGACGGCGGAACAAGAGACCCAGTACTTC.